This T cell receptor beta chain was sequenced in a study of beta chain features in type 1 diabetes listed by TCRdb under 2018. About the full investigation: Patients and healthy donors did not differ in mean age, gender distribution, total cell number or subset yield. A total of 100 million to 110 million sorted cells were examined across all samples, and a strong correlation was observed between cell number per subset and RNA yield. The study compared TCRB repertoires of sorted circulating CD4+ T cell subsets between recently diagnosed type 1 diabetes patients and matched healthy donors. Whereas all 30 or so donors provided naive and central memory subsets, regulatory and stem cell-like memory subsets were isolated from just 8 patients and roughly eight healthy donors. Overall study outcomes, separate from this receptor: Naive, central memory and regulatory TCRB repertoires appeared to be more alike among patients than among healthy donors. Because cDNA was sequenced instead of genomic DNA, highly expressing activated cells could be over-represented, though the groups showed no difference in activation or CD3 levels. Shorter templates might have been favored by PCR, but patient and control samples were amplified and corrected together, so both groups would have been affected equally by any skew. At VDJ recombination sites, type 1 diabetes patients had fewer insertions and more deleted nucleotides, which implies abnormalities in thymic rearrangement. Because the HLA sub-analyses included only small numbers of individuals, any influence of HLA type on TCRB rearrangement was left unresolved. A moderate but significant shortening of TCRB CDR3 length was observed in type 1 diabetes patients in all four CD4+ subsets.

All of the isolated RNA was reverse transcribed with the High Capacity cDNA Reverse Transcription Kit, so expressed TCRB transcripts were sequenced. Deep immunoSEQ sequencing was performed on naive, central memory and regulatory T cell samples, with an average of about 3.6 million total reads per sample. Sorted cells were lysed in RLT buffer and RNA was extracted with DNase-treated RNeasy Micro or Mini kits, depending on cell number. Each cell subset was processed on its own to prevent cross-contamination, while patient and healthy donor samples were processed together. Using the immunoSEQ multiplex PCR, TCRB sequences were amplified from cDNA into 87-bp fragments spanning the CDR3 region. Sequencing of the amplicons was performed on the Illumina HiSeq platform. The study's processing was this. PCR bias was corrected computationally using synthetic template baselines, and reads within Hamming distance 2 were collapsed, with unmergeable singletons discarded. Reads were aligned to IMGT to assign V, D and J genes, CDR3 length, and insertions or deletions at six rearrangement sites. Within each subset, clonotype counts were normalized to the number of sorted cells before true diversity and Gini coefficients were calculated with the tcR R package. The overlap coefficient, calculated on TCRB nucleotide sequences, was used to measure repertoire sharing. TCRdb stores this immuneACCESS table with in-frame sequences only. Part of the clones is absent; in the studies checked, under half of the shortfall reflects unresolved V genes, and no reason is known for the rest. That table gives V, J and clone size, and the DNA gave D and trimming. Here the sample has about 240,000 clones; 27% occur a single time. Clones ranked in the top ten supply 3.5% to 4.5% of the sample.

A single peripheral blood draw of around 100 mL on average was collected from each donor into heparinised tubes. A BD FACSAria II and a panel including CD45RO, CCR7, CD25, CD127, CD95 and CD27 were used to sort naive, central memory, regulatory and stem cell-like memory CD4+ T cells. Purity was above 98% for every sorted population. PBMCs were isolated immediately by Lymphoprep density gradient centrifugation and stained directly without culture. Samples were stained and sorted in pairs, with one healthy donor and one patient per experiment, so that batch effects were minimized. This clone was detected a few times. What this receptor recognizes is not known. This probably arose from a read error, given a far larger clone one base away. The CDR3 has 12 amino acids, counting the end cysteine and phenylalanine. Of all the DNA, just the CDR3 is kept, 36 bases in frame from base 1. CDR1 is given as SGHDN and CDR2 as FVKESK, both from the germline V gene. Between the V and J ends, shortened by 4 bases and 0 bases respectively, the junction contains 2 bases.

The receptor comes from a man in his thirties or forties in good health. Rearrangement joined TRBV14 to TRBJ2-3, with an unclear D gene assignment. The sequenced sample consisted of central memory CD4+ T cells from blood. In nucleotide form, the sequence is TGTGCCAGCAGCCGTAGCACAGATACGCAGTATTTT. This yields the protein CASSRSTDTQYF.